This entry lists 20 T cell receptor beta chains sequenced from one sample in a study of blood T cell repertoires in COVID-19. TCRdb's copy holds only in-frame clones and misses some; the assay was immunoSEQ multiplex PCR. The sample consists of roughly 200,000 clones, 80% to 90% of them appearing once. The sequenced material came from peripheral blood. The source of these receptors is a human donor with active or convalescent COVID-19. The donor label of this sample is uncertain.

The rearrangement links TRBV7-9 to TRBJ2-1; 7 bases agree with TRBD1. Germline lookup yields CDR1 SEHNR and CDR2 FQNEAQ (reference sequence). CDR3 size: 12 residues. The V and J ends lost 5 bases and 9 bases, in that order; junction bases with no gene match: 4. CDR3: CASSQPGGEQFF. Written as DNA, the CDR3 is TGTGCCAGCAGCCAACCAGGGGGTGAGCAGTTCTTC.

Only one count was recorded for this clone. This sequence joins TRBV7-2 and TRBJ1-5; D is undetermined. V dropped 1 base and J dropped 4 bases, with 8 bases sitting between them. The CDR3 covers 14 residues. CDR1 and CDR2 from the germline V gene are SGHTA and FQGNSA. CDR3 sequence (DNA): TGTGCCAGCAGCTTAGGGCGGCGAAATCAGCCCCAGCATTTT. It specifies CASSLGRRNQPQHF.

The rearrangement joins TRBV9 to TRBJ2-2; D is possibly TRBD1 (6 bases). The CDR3 is 14 amino acids. The germline V gene encodes CDR1 SGDLS and CDR2 YYNGEE. V was clipped by 7 bases and J by 3 bases, with 13 bases between them. CDR3 sequence: CASRAQGYTGELFF. CDR3 DNA: TGTGCCAGCCGGGCTCAGGGGTACACCGGGGAGCTGTTTTTT.

The genes are TRBV6-4 and TRBJ2-3, with 9 bases matching TRBD2. The CDR3 is 14 amino acids. Germline V gives CDR1 MRHNA, CDR2 SNTAGT. The junction had 9 bases not matched to a gene; V was cut back by 4 bases and J by 10 bases. The CDR3 is CASSAEAGGRSQYF. The CDR3 DNA reads as TGTGCCAGCAGTGCAGAGGCGGGAGGGCGCTCGCAGTATTTT.

The chain links TRBV7-9 to TRBJ1-4; TRBD1 agrees at 8 bases. Germline CDR1 and CDR2: SEHNR and FQNEAQ (reference sequence). The CDR3 runs 15 residues. The ends lost 5 bases at V and 8 bases at J; junction bases unmatched: 10. The chain's CDR3 is CASSLDRGRGEKLFF. In DNA form, the CDR3 reads TGTGCCAGCAGCCTCGACAGGGGACGGGGCGAAAAACTGTTTTTT.

This chain uses TRBV29-1 with TRBJ2-5; possible D gene TRBD2, 6 bases. CDR1 is SQVTM, CDR2 ANQGSEA, per germline. V was trimmed by 4 bases and J by 2 bases, leaving 14 bases between them. The CDR3 spans 14 residues. CDR3: CSVAPLLAQETQYF. The CDR3 region has the DNA TGCAGCGTTGCCCCACTTCTAGCGCAAGAGACCCAGTACTTC.

This clone was found once. The CDR3 loop reads CASTPNEDTEAFF. The CDR3 DNA reads TGTGCCAGTACCCCCAATGAGGACACTGAAGCTTTCTTT. The V call is TRBV19, the J call TRBJ1-1, with D unresolved. The CDR3 totals 13 residues. Germline lookup yields CDR1 LNHDA and CDR2 SQIVND (reference sequence). V lost 7 bases to trimming and J lost 3 bases, with 12 bases between them.

V and J are TRBV7-9 and TRBJ1-5; D gene uncertain. V lost 5 bases to trimming and J lost 3 bases, with 11 bases between them. Germline V CDR1 and CDR2: SEHNR, FQNEAQ (reference sequence). This CDR3 has 14 residues. The DNA of the CDR3 is TGTGCCAGCAGCGGCGGGGAAATCAATCAGCCCCAGCATTTT. Encoded protein: CASSGGEINQPQHF.

CDR3: CASSLLTGGSSYEQYF. The CDR3 bases are TGTGCCAGCAGCTTATTGACGGGAGGTTCGTCCTACGAGCAGTACTTC. The V call is TRBV7-9, the J call TRBJ2-7; 7 bases align to TRBD2. J was trimmed by 1 base and V by 2 bases; bases with no gene match: 8. CDR1 is SEHNR, CDR2 FQNEAQ, per germline (reference sequence). The CDR3 has 16 residues. Drawing the rest from reference TRBV7-9 and TRBJ2-7, the complete variable domain is DTGVSQNPRHKITKRGQNVTFRCDPISEHNRLYWYRQTLGQGPEFLTYFQNEAQLEKSRLLSDRFSAERPKGSFSTLEIQRTEQGDSAMYLCASSLLTGGSSYEQYFGPGTRLTVT.

The chain recombines TRBV19 with TRBJ2-3, with 8 nucleotides matching TRBD2. Germline loops: CDR1 LNHDA, CDR2 SQIVND (reference sequence). CDR3 length: 11 amino acids. Trimming at V came to 11 bases and at J to 10 bases, leaving 8 bases not matched to a gene. Here the CDR3 DNA reads TGTGCCGGGGGTAGCGGGGCTGCGCAGTATTTT. This encodes CAGGSGAAQYF.

In nucleotides, the CDR3 is TGCGCCAGCAGCGAGGCGGAGGGAGGGAAATACAATGAGCAGTTCTTC. The encoded protein is CASSEAEGGKYNEQFF. The gene calls are TRBV5-1 and TRBJ2-1; TRBD2 aligns across 7 bases. There are 16 residues in the CDR3. With V trimmed by 4 bases and J by 4 bases, 11 bases remained unmatched. Germline-derived CDR1 and CDR2 are SGHRS and YFSETQ.

The rearrangement links TRBV7-9 to TRBJ1-5, with D uncertain. V was clipped by 6 bases and J by 5 bases, with 8 bases between them. The germline gives CDR1 SEHNR, CDR2 FQNEAQ (reference sequence). The CDR3 is 12 residues long. CDR3: CASSGQDQPQHF. The CDR3 bases are TGTGCCAGCAGTGGCCAAGATCAGCCCCAGCATTTT.

The CDR3 loop is CSVKTGGSLHF. DNA of the CDR3: TGCAGCGTGAAGACAGGGGGATCCCTCCACTTT. The J gene is TRBJ1-6, the V gene TRBV29-1; TRBD1 agrees at 9 bases. Germline assignment: CDR1 SQVTM and CDR2 ANQGSEA. The trim removed 6 bases at V and 14 bases at J, leaving 5 bases unmatched. CDR3 length: 11 amino acids.

The chain combines TRBV4-3 with TRBJ1-2; TRBD1 aligns across 8 bases. The V segment lost 0 bases and the J segment 1 base; nucleotides outside the gene matches: 7. The CDR3 runs to 17 residues. Germline V gives CDR1 LGHNA, CDR2 YSLEER. The CDR3 loop is CASSQERTGFFNYGYTF. The CDR3 DNA sequence: TGCGCCAGCAGCCAAGAAAGGACAGGGTTTTTTAACTATGGCTACACCTTC.

The chain combines TRBV10-3 with TRBJ1-3; possible D gene TRBD1, 6 bases. V lost 11 bases, J lost 0 bases, and 14 bases lay in between. The germline V gene encodes CDR1 ENHRY and CDR2 SYGVKD. This CDR3 has 14 amino acids. The CDR3 coding sequence is TGTGCCTCTGCCAGGGGTAGCTCTGGAAACACCATATATTTT. This translates into CASARGSSGNTIYF.

The rearrangement joins TRBV6-5 to TRBJ2-1; TRBD2 matches at 10 bases. The length of the CDR3 is 15 residues. The V gene's germline CDR1 is MNHEY and CDR2 SVGAGI. V lost 4 bases, J lost 7 bases, and 7 bases stayed unmatched. The CDR3 loop is CASSFLAGAPNEQFF. The DNA of the CDR3 is TGTGCCAGCAGTTTCCTAGCGGGAGCACCGAATGAGCAGTTCTTC.

The J gene is TRBJ2-7, the V gene TRBV5-6, with TRBD2 matching 9 bases. Germline loops: CDR1 SGHDT, CDR2 YYEEEE. The V segment lost 4 bases and the J segment 5 bases; nucleotides outside the gene matches: 4. CDR3 size: 13 residues. This CDR3 is CASSISGSDEQYF. DNA of the CDR3: TGTGCCAGCAGCATTAGCGGGAGCGACGAGCAGTACTTC.

V and J are TRBV27 and TRBJ2-7, with 10 bases identical to TRBD2. This CDR3 spans 15 amino acids. CDR1 MNHEY and CDR2 SMNVEV come from the germline V gene (reference sequence). After removal of 9 bases from V and 5 bases from J, the junction contained 13 bases not matched to a gene. The CDR3 is CASRNRLAGDHEQYF. Written as DNA, the CDR3 is TGTGCCAGTAGAAACCGGCTAGCGGGGGATCACGAGCAGTACTTC.

The rearrangement links TRBV10-3 to TRBJ2-1; 10 bases are shared with TRBD1. This CDR3 is built from 16 residues. Germline V lookup: CDR1 ENHRY, CDR2 SYGVKD. The V segment lost 6 bases and the J segment 7 bases; nucleotides outside the gene matches: 12. DNA of the CDR3: TGTGCCATCAGCCCGGCCCGACAGGGGGCGCAGAATGAGCAGTTCTTC. This codes for CAISPARQGAQNEQFF.

The V gene is TRBV9, the J gene TRBJ1-4, with D possibly matching TRBD1 (5 bases). Germline values: CDR1 SGDLS, CDR2 YYNGEE. V shed 5 bases and J shed 8 bases, with 10 bases lying between them. The CDR3 is made up of 12 amino acids. The CDR3 reads CASRGADEKLFF. The CDR3 nucleotides are TGTGCCAGCAGAGGGGCGGACGAAAAACTGTTTTTT.